These 29 T cell receptor beta chains came from one sample sequenced in a study of molecular identifiers for immune sequencing clone quantification. MiXCR, run by TCRdb on the PCR reads, gives a single entry per CDR3 protein. The data hold about 640,000 distinct CDR3 sequences, with around 20% observed a single time. What was sequenced was naive CD8+ T cells from blood, with Jurkat cell RNA spiked in. Noted subset: FACS-sorted CD8+CD4-CCR7+CD45RA+ naive T cells. The receptors come from a human donor in good health. Some libraries in this study had Jurkat cell RNA spiked in.

This clonotype was counted many times. This chain connects TRBV7-9 to TRBJ1-3; TRBD1 might be the D (5 bases). The ends were cut back, 4 bases at V and 4 bases at J, with 17 bases in the middle. CDR3 length: 16 amino acids. The germline gives CDR1 SEHNR, CDR2 FQNEAQ (reference sequence). This CDR3 reads CASSSPGAPPGNTIYF. In DNA, the CDR3 is TGTGCCAGCAGCTCCCCCGGGGCTCCCCCCGGAAACACCATATATTTT.

The table lists this clonotype with many counts. V usage is TRBV7-8 and J usage is TRBJ2-2; D possibly corresponds to TRBD2 (6 bases). Germline V gene lookup returns CDR1 SGHVS and CDR2 FQNEAQ. The CDR3 sequence is 12 residues long. Trimming took 6 bases from V and 4 from J, leaving 6 bases between them. DNA of the CDR3: TGTGCCAGCAGGGGGGGCACCGGGGAGCTGTTTTTT. Protein sequence: CASRGGTGELFF.

This clonotype came up a few times. The rearrangement links TRBV7-9 to TRBJ1-6, with TRBD1 matching over 9 bases. This CDR3 comprises 18 residues. Germline V gene lookup returns CDR1 SEHNR and CDR2 FQNEAQ (reference sequence). V shed 3 bases, J shed 5 bases, and the junction held 11 bases outside the gene matches. The CDR3 nucleotides read TGTGCCAGCAGCTTCCGGGACAGGGTTTCCCTAGATAATTCACCCCTCCACTTT. It translates to CASSFRDRVSLDNSPLHF.

This clonotype was recorded many times. V gene TRBV9 combines with J gene TRBJ2-5; D not certain. This CDR3 is built from 17 residues. Germline V gene sequence: CDR1 SGDLS, CDR2 YYNGEE. V lost 4 bases to trimming and J lost 2 bases, with 21 bases between them. Here the CDR3 DNA reads TGTGCCAGCAGCCCCTGGGCGTCGAGCACATCTCAAGAGACCCAGTACTTC. Translation: CASSPWASSTSQETQYF.

V is TRBV7-9 and J is TRBJ2-1, with 10 bases identical to TRBD1. Germline V gene lookup returns CDR1 SEHNR and CDR2 FQNEAQ (reference sequence). CDR3 size: 15 residues. V was clipped by 5 bases and J by 8 bases; unmatched bases: 9. This CDR3 is CASSPSPTGGDEQFF. As DNA, the CDR3 is TGTGCCAGCAGCCCGTCGCCGACAGGGGGCGATGAGCAGTTCTTC.

Ten or more counts support this clonotype. The rearrangement links TRBV7-2 to TRBJ1-2; maybe TRBD1 (5 bases). Germline assignment: CDR1 SGHTA and CDR2 FQGNSA. V was pared by 1 base and J by 4 bases, with 10 bases between. This CDR3 region has 14 residues. This CDR3 reads CASSLDQGTYGYTF. For the CDR3, the DNA is TGTGCCAGCAGCTTAGATCAGGGAACCTATGGCTACACCTTC. Filled out from reference TRBV7-2 and TRBJ1-2, the complete variable domain reads GAGVSQSPSNKVTEKGKDVELRCDPISGHTALYWYRQSLGQGLEFLIYFQGNSAPDKSGLPSDRFSAERTGGSVSTLTIQRTQQEDSAVYLCASSLDQGTYGYTFGSGTRLTVV.

In the case of this clonotype: A much larger clone differs from this one at a single base, so this may be a read error. This sequence joins TRBV20-1 and TRBJ2-1; 11 bases align to TRBD2. The CDR3 has 17 amino acids. The germline V gene encodes CDR1 DFQATT and CDR2 SNEGSKA (reference sequence). The CDR3, as DNA: TGCAGTACTAGACCAATCGGACTAGCGGGTTCAGGGGGTGAGCAGTTCTTC. It specifies CSTRPIGLAGSGGEQFF.

This clonotype occurred many times. This chain's CDR3 is CASSPGRLAYEQYF. The CDR3 region has the DNA TGTGCCAGCAGCCCGGGACGTCTAGCCTACGAGCAGTACTTC. The chain links TRBV3-1 to TRBJ2-7, with D perhaps TRBD1 or TRBD2 (5 bases each). CDR1 LGHDT and CDR2 YNNKEL come from the germline V gene (reference sequence). The CDR3 is 14 residues long. V lost 4 bases and J 2 bases, leaving 12 bases between the germline ends.

The sample holds a few counts of this clonotype. J is TRBJ2-7 and V is TRBV25-1, with 8 positions matching TRBD1. Trimming at V came to 5 bases and at J to 0 bases, leaving 9 bases not matched to a gene. The germline V gene has CDR1 MGHDK and CDR2 SYGVNS. The CDR3 is made up of 16 amino acids. CDR3 loop: CASSRWTGTSSYEQYF. CDR3 in DNA: TGTGCCAGCAGTCGATGGACAGGGACGAGCTCCTACGAGCAGTACTTC.

This clonotype was detected ten times or more. This may come from a read error, since a much larger clone is one base off. V usage is TRBV19 and J usage is TRBJ1-1; D not certain. CDR1 LNHDA and CDR2 SQIVND come from the germline V gene (reference sequence). V was pared by 9 bases and J by 1 base, with 9 bases between. The CDR3 has 12 amino acids. As DNA, the CDR3 is TGTGCCAGCCGCCCCGGGAACACTGAAGCTTTCTTT. Amino acids: CASRPGNTEAFF.

This clonotype was seen a few times. No conserved phenylalanine or tryptophan is present at the end of the CDR3, so a read error is the likely explanation. The chain links TRBV7-2 to TRBJ2-7; 7 bases match TRBD2. Germline CDR1 reads SGHTA; CDR2 reads FQGNSA. J was trimmed by 3 bases and V by 4 bases; bases with no gene match: 12. The CDR3 length is 16 residues. The CDR3 DNA reads TGTGCCAGCAGCTCCCATTGGGAGGGGTTGTACTACGAGCAGTACCTC. Its protein product is CASSSHWEGLYYEQYL.

Concerning this clonotype: This may come from a read error, since a much larger clone is one base off. The chain joins TRBV7-6 to TRBJ2-5; no firm D call. Germline CDR1 and CDR2: SGHVS and FNYEAQ. This CDR3 has 15 amino acids. The chain's CDR3 is CASSRSDVDQETQCF. The CDR3 DNA reads as TGTGCCAGCAGCCGGTCCGACGTAGACCAAGAGACCCAGTGCTTC.

Details on this clonotype: A much larger clone sits a single nucleotide away, making a read error possible. The chain uses TRBV6-2 or TRBV6-3 and TRBJ1-1; D gene unclear. Germline V lookup: CDR1 MNHEY, CDR2 SVGEGT. This CDR3 has 15 amino acids. The chain's CDR3 is CASSPDNSLFAEASF. Written as DNA, the CDR3 is TGTGCCAGCAGCCCTGATAACTCGTTATTCGCTGAAGCTTCCTTT.

This clonotype has at least ten counts. The chain uses TRBV7-9 and TRBJ2-7, with D perhaps given as TRBD1 or TRBD2 (6 bases each). This CDR3 spans 13 amino acids. V dropped 5 bases and J dropped 7 bases, with 15 bases sitting between them. In germline, CDR1 is SEHNR, CDR2 FQNEAQ (reference sequence). The CDR3 sequence: CASSPGAASEQYF. DNA of the CDR3: TGTGCCAGCAGCCCGGGGGCCGCCAGTGAGCAGTACTTC.

The chain recombines TRBV12-3 or TRBV12-4 with TRBJ2-7; 8 nucleotides agree with TRBD2. The J segment lost 2 bases and the V segment lost 6 bases, leaving 9 bases of the junction unmatched. This CDR3 is built from 15 residues. CDR3 bases: TGTGCCAGCAGCCTAACCCTTAGCGGGACCTACGAGCAGTACTTC. This translates into CASSLTLSGTYEQYF.

This clonotype occurred once. A much bigger clone sits one base away, suggesting this may be a read error. V is TRBV4-3 and J is TRBJ2-7; 10 bases fit TRBD1. Trimming cost V 3 bases and J 0 bases; bases outside gene matches: 2. This CDR3 is built from 15 residues. Germline loops: CDR1 LGHNA, CDR2 YSLEER. CDR3: CASSHGQGGSYEQYF. The CDR3 DNA reads as TGCGCCAGCAGCCACGGACAGGGGGGCTCCTACGAGCAGTACTTC.

About this clonotype itself: Being one base from a much bigger clone, this may be a read error. The CDR3 protein is CASSIPARERYF. Here the CDR3 DNA reads TGTGCCAGCAGTATCCCTGCGAGGGAGCGGTACTTC. The chain uses TRBV5-6 and TRBJ2-7; D might be TRBD2 (5 bases). The CDR3 sequence is 12 residues long. CDR1 and CDR2 from the germline V gene are SGHDT and YYEEEE.

This clonotype was counted at least ten times. The chain has TRBV2 and TRBJ2-7; 7 positions agree with TRBD1. The CDR3 covers 17 residues. With 6 bases clipped from V and 4 bases from J, the junction kept 18 bases outside the gene matches. CDR1 and CDR2 (germline): SNHLY, FYNNEI. The CDR3 sequence: CASRETRLTGPGYEQYF. DNA for the CDR3: TGTGCCAGCAGAGAAACGAGACTGACAGGGCCAGGGTACGAGCAGTACTTC. The entire variable domain, with the rest obtained from reference TRBV2 and TRBJ2-7, is as follows: EPEVTQTPSHQVTQMGQEVILRCVPISNHLYFYWYRQILGQKVEFLVSFYNNEISEKSEIFDDQFSVERPDGSNFTLKIRSTKLEDSAMYFCASRETRLTGPGYEQYFGPGTRLTVT.

V usage is TRBV27 and J usage is TRBJ2-3, with D perhaps TRBD1 or TRBD2 (5 bases each). The germline gives CDR1 MNHEY, CDR2 SMNVEV (reference sequence). Deletions cut 1 base from V and 6 bases from J, with 8 bases between. The CDR3 has 13 amino acids. This CDR3 reads CASSLYGTDTQYF. The CDR3 region has the DNA TGTGCCAGCAGTTTATACGGGACGGATACGCAGTATTTT.

This clonotype was seen at least ten times. The chain combines TRBV29-1 with TRBJ2-2; TRBD2 might be the D (7 bases). V lost 1 base, J lost 4 bases, and 13 bases lay in between. Per the germline V gene, CDR1 is SQVTM and CDR2 is ANQGSEA. The CDR3 totals 15 residues. This CDR3 is CSVEGGGQGTGELFF. CDR3 nucleotide sequence: TGCAGCGTTGAAGGGGGGGGGCAGGGCACCGGGGAGCTGTTTTTT.

This clonotype has at least ten counts. This chain links TRBV28 with TRBJ1-2; 8 nucleotides match TRBD1. Germline loops: CDR1 MDHEN, CDR2 SYDVKM. This CDR3 contains 15 residues. With V trimmed by 6 bases and J by 5 bases, 11 bases remained unmatched. The CDR3 DNA sequence: TGTGCCAGCAGCCCGGCAGGACAGGGAGATTATGGCTACACCTTC. Residues: CASSPAGQGDYGYTF.

About this clonotype itself: A much larger clone sits a single nucleotide away, making a read error possible. The chain links TRBV11-2 to TRBJ2-3; 11 positions match TRBD1. This CDR3 is 18 amino acids long. Germline CDR1 is SGHAT and CDR2 is FQNNGV. The J segment lost 1 base and the V segment lost 8 bases, leaving 14 bases of the junction unmatched. CDR3 nucleotides: TGTGCCAGCGGCTCCCGGACAGGGGGCAAATGGGGCACAGATACGCAGTATTTT. This translates into CASGSRTGGKWGTDTQYF.

Comments on this clonotype: A single base separates this from a much larger clone, so it may be a read error. This rearrangement joins TRBV18 to TRBJ2-7, with D perhaps given as TRBD1 or TRBD2 (7 bases each). In germline, CDR1 is KGHSH, CDR2 LQKENI. The CDR3 consists of 16 residues. Trimming cost V 5 bases and J 5 bases, with 22 bases left between them. CDR3 bases: TGTGCCAGCTCATCACGAGAGACAGGGAGGGTCGACGAGCAGTACTTC. Translated, it gives CASSSRETGRVDEQYF.

There are a few counts of this clonotype. V usage is TRBV19 and J usage is TRBJ2-7; D remains unclear. The CDR3 extends over 13 amino acids. V lost 8 bases and J lost 7, with 18 bases in between. Looked up from germline, CDR1 is LNHDA and CDR2 is SQIVND (reference sequence). CDR3 bases: TGTGCCAGTGGTGGCGGAGCGTCATGGGAGCAGTACTTC. It codes for CASGGGASWEQYF.

This clonotype has ten or more counts. The chain has TRBV15 and TRBJ2-7; D possibly corresponds to TRBD2 (5 bases). Trimming stripped 3 bases from V and 3 bases from J, with 12 bases between. Germline loops: CDR1 LNHNV, CDR2 YYDKDF (reference sequence). This CDR3 spans 14 amino acids. The CDR3, as DNA: TGTGCCACCAGCAGCGGGGAAAGCCGCTACGAGCAGTACTTC. It specifies CATSSGESRYEQYF.

This clonotype was counted ten times or more. V gene TRBV7-9 combines with J gene TRBJ2-3; 8 nucleotides agree with TRBD2. The J segment lost 0 bases and the V segment lost 5 bases, leaving 10 bases of the junction unmatched. The CDR3 is made up of 17 amino acids. The germline V gene encodes CDR1 SEHNR and CDR2 FQNEAQ (reference sequence). CDR3 DNA sequence: TGTGCCAGCAGCCTCGGGGTAGGCGGGAGGAGCACAGATACGCAGTATTTT. It specifies CASSLGVGGRSTDTQYF. The variable domain in full, with the rest retrieved from reference TRBV7-9 and TRBJ2-3, is DTGVSQNPRHKITKRGQNVTFRCDPISEHNRLYWYRQTLGQGPEFLTYFQNEAQLEKSRLLSDRFSAERPKGSFSTLEIQRTEQGDSAMYLCASSLGVGGRSTDTQYFGPGTRLTVL.

This clonotype was seen ten or more times. CDR3 residues: CATTSTSGRFSNQPQHF. The CDR3 DNA reads TGTGCCACCACAAGTACGTCAGGACGGTTCAGCAATCAGCCCCAGCATTTT. The chain is built from TRBV19 and TRBJ1-5; D gene ambiguous. Germline loops: CDR1 LNHDA, CDR2 SQIVND (reference sequence). The V end was cut by 10 bases, the J end by 1 base, with 23 bases between. The CDR3 contains 17 residues. Full variable domain (remainder filled in from reference TRBV19 and TRBJ1-5): DGGITQSPKYLFRKEGQNVTLSCEQNLNHDAMYWYRQDPGQGLRLIYYSQIVNDFQKGDIAEGYSVSREKKESFPLTVTSAQKNPTAFYLCATTSTSGRFSNQPQHFGDGTRLSIL.

In its sample, this clonotype was seen many times. The chain recombines TRBV12-5 with TRBJ1-4; perhaps TRBD1 as D (6 bases). V gave up 4 bases and J gave up 6 bases, with 15 bases separating them. Germline V gene data show CDR1 as LGHNT and CDR2 as FRNRAP. There are 15 residues in the CDR3. CDR3 sequence (DNA): TGTGCTAGTGGTTCCTGGGGGCCGACGGATGAAAAACTGTTTTTT. This translates into CASGSWGPTDEKLFF.

Points on this clonotype: One base away lies a much larger clone, so this may be a sequencing read error. V gene TRBV7-9 combines with J gene TRBJ2-5, with 13 positions matching TRBD2. J lost 1 base, V lost 5 bases, and 4 bases had no gene match. Germline values: CDR1 SEHNR, CDR2 FQNEAQ (reference sequence). The CDR3 totals 16 residues. The CDR3 region is CASSGGTSGAQETQYF. The CDR3 DNA sequence: TGTGCCAGCAGCGGGGGGACTAGCGGGGCCCAAGAGACCCAGTACTTC.